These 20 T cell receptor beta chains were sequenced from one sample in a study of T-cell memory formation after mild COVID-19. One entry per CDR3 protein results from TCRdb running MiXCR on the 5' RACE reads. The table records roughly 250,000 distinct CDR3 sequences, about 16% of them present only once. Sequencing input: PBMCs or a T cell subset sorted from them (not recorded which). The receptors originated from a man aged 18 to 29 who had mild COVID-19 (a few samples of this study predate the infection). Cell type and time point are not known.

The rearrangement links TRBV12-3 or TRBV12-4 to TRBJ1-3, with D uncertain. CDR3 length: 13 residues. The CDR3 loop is CGTLGRTGNTIYF. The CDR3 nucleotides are TGTGGCACCCTTGGGCGGACCGGAAACACCATATATTTT.

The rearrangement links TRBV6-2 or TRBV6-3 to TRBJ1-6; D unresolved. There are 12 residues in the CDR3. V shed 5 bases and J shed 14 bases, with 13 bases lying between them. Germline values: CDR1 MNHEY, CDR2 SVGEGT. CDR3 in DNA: TGTGCCAGCAGTGCTTCAGTAAAATCCCTCCACTTT. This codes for CASSASVKSLHF.

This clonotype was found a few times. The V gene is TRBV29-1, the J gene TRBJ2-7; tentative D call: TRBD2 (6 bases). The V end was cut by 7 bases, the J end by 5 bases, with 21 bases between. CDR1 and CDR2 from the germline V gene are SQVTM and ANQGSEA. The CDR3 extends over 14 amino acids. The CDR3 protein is CSGVEGWTPDEQYF. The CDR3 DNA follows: TGCAGCGGGGTGGAGGGTTGGACCCCCGACGAGCAGTACTTC.

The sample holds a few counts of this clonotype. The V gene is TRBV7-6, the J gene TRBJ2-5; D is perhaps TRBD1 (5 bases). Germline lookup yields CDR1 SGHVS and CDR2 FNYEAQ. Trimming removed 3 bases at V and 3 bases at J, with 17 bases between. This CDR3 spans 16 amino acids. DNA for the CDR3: TGTGCCAGCAGCTTCCGCCGGTTAGGCAGGGAAGAGACCCAGTACTTC. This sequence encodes CASSFRRLGREETQYF. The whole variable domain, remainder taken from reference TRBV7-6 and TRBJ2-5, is GAGVSQSPRYKVTKRGQDVALRCDPISGHVSLYWYRQALGQGPEFLTYFNYEAQQDKSGLPNDRFSAERPEGSISTLTIQRTEQRDSAMYRCASSFRRLGREETQYFGPGTRLLVL.

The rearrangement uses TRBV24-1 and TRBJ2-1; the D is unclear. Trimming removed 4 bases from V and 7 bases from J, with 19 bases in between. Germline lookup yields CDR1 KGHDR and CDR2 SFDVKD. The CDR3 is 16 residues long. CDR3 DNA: TGTGCCACCAGTGACCCGGCCAGGCCCTATGGGAATGAGCAGTTCTTC. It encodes CATSDPARPYGNEQFF.

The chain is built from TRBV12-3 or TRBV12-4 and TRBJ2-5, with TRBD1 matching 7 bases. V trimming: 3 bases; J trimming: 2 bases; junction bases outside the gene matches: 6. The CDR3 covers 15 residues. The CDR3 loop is CASSFRGTVQETQYF. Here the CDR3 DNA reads TGTGCCAGCAGTTTTCGAGGGACAGTACAAGAGACCCAGTACTTC.

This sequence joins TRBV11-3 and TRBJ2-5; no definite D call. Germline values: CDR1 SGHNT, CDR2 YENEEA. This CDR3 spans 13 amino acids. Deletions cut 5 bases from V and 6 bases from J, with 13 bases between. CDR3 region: CASSPAVTQTQYF. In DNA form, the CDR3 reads TGTGCCAGCAGCCCGGCGGTCACACAGACCCAGTACTTC. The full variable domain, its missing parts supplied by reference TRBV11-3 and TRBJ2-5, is EAGVVQSPRYKIIEKKQPVAFWCNPISGHNTLYWYLQNLGQGPELLIRYENEEAVDDSQLPKDRFSAERLKGVDSTLKIQPAELGDSAVYLCASSPAVTQTQYFGPGTRLLVL.

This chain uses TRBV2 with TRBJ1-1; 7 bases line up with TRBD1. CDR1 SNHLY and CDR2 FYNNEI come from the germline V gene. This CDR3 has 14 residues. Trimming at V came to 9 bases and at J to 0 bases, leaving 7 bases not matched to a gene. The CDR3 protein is CARGTATVNTEAFF. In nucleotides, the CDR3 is TGTGCCAGGGGGACAGCAACTGTGAACACTGAAGCTTTCTTT.

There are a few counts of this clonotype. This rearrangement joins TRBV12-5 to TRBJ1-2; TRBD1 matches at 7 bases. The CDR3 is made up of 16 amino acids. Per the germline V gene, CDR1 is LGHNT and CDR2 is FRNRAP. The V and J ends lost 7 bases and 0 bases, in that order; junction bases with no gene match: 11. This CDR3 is CASALRTGQTNYGYTF. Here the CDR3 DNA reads TGTGCTAGTGCCCTCCGGACGGGACAGACTAACTATGGCTACACCTTC.

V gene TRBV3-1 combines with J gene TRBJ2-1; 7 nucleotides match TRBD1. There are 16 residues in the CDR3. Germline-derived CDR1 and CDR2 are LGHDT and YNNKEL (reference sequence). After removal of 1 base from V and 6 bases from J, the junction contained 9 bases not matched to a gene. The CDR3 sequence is CASSQVTGTQFNEQFF. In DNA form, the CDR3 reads TGTGCCAGCAGCCAAGTGACAGGGACCCAATTCAATGAGCAGTTCTTC.

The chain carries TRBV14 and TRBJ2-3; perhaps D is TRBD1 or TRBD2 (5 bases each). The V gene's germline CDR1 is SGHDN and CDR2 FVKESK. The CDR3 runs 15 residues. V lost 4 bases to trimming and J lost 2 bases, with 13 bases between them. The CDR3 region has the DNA TGTGCCAGCAGCCCGCAGTGGGGGACCACAGATACGCAGTATTTT. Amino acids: CASSPQWGTTDTQYF.

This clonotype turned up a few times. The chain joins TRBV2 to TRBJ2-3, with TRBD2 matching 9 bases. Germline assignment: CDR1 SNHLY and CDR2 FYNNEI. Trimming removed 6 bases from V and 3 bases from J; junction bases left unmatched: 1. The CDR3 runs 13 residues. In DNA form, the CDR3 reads TGTGCCAGCAGCGGACTAGCGACAGATACGCAGTATTTT. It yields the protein CASSGLATDTQYF. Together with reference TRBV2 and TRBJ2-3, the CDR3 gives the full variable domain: EPEVTQTPSHQVTQMGQEVILRCVPISNHLYFYWYRQILGQKVEFLVSFYNNEISEKSEIFDDQFSVERPDGSNFTLKIRSTKLEDSAMYFCASSGLATDTQYFGPGTRLTVL.

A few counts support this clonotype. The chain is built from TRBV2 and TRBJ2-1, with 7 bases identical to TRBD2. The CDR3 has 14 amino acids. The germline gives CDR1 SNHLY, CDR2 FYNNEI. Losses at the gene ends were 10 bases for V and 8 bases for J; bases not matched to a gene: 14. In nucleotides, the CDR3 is TGTGCCACATCTCGCGGAAGCGGGGCCCATGAGCAGTTCTTC. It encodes CATSRGSGAHEQFF.

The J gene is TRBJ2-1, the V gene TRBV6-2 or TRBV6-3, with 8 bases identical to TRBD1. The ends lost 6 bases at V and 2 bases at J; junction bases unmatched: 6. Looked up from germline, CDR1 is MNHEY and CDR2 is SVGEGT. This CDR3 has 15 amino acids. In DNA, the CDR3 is TGTGCCAGCAGACCCAGGGGGCGCCCCTACAATGAGCAGTTCTTC. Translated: CASRPRGRPYNEQFF.

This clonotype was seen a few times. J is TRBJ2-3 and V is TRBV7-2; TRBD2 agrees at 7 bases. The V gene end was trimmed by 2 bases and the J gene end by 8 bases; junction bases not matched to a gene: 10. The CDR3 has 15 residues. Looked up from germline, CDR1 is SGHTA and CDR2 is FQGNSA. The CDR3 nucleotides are TGTGCCAGCAGCTTATGGTCTTCCTTAGCGGGTACGCAGTATTTT. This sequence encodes CASSLWSSLAGTQYF. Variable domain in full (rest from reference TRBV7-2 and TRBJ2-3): GAGVSQSPSNKVTEKGKDVELRCDPISGHTALYWYRQSLGQGLEFLIYFQGNSAPDKSGLPSDRFSAERTGGSVSTLTIQRTQQEDSAVYLCASSLWSSLAGTQYFGPGTRLTVL.

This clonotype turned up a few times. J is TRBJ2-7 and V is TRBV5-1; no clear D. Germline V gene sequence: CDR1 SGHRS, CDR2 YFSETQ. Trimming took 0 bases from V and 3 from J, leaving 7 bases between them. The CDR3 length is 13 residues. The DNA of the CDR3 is TGCGCCAGCAGCTTGGCGGCAGACTACGAGCAGTACTTC. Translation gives CASSLAADYEQYF.

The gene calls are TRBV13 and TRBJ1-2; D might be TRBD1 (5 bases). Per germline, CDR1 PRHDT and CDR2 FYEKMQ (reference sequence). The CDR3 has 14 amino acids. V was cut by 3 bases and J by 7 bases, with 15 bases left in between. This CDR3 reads CASSFPGSAGGYTF. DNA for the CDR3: TGTGCCAGCAGCTTCCCAGGGAGCGCAGGTGGCTACACCTTC.

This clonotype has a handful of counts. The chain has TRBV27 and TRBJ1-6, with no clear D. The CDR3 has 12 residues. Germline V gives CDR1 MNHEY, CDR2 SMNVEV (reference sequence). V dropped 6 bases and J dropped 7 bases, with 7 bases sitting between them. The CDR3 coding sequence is TGTGCCAGCAGGAGTAGCAATTCACCCCTCCACTTT. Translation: CASRSSNSPLHF.

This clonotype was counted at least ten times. For the CDR3, the DNA is TGTGCCACCAGCAGAGATTTAACAGATACGCAGTATTTT. Translated: CATSRDLTDTQYF. This chain connects TRBV15 to TRBJ2-3; D remains unclear. There are 13 residues in the CDR3. Looked up from germline, CDR1 is LNHNV and CDR2 is YYDKDF (reference sequence). The germline V and J ends were trimmed by 0 bases and 3 bases, with 4 bases remaining between them.

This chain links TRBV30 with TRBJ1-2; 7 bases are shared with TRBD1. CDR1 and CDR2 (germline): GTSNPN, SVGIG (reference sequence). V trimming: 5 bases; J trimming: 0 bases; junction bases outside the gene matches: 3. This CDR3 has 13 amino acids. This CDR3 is CAWGTVANYGYTF. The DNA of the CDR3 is TGTGCCTGGGGGACAGTAGCTAACTATGGCTACACCTTC. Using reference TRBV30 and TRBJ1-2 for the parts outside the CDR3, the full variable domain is SQTIHQWPATLVQPVGSPLSLECTVEGTSNPNLYWYRQAAGRGLQLLFYSVGIGQISSEVPQNLSASRPQDRQFILSSKKLLLSDSGFYLCAWGTVANYGYTFGSGTRLTVV.